A selection of T cell receptor beta chains follows, all from one sample in a study of OX40 agonist ivuxolimab in advanced cancers. Assay: immunoSEQ multiplex PCR; the TCRdb copy retains only in-frame clones and omits some. The sample has about 82,000 clones, about 82% seen once. Sequencing was performed on CD4+ or CD8+ T cells sorted from blood, taken in a trial of the OX40 agonist ivuxolimab. These receptors were obtained from an adult with an advanced solid tumor such as melanoma, head and neck, liver or kidney cancer. Each CDR3 is given with its conserved first and last residue. The order of the fields is clone size, V gene, J gene, D gene, CDR3 DNA, CDR3 protein. A D gene is named only where the DNA matches it firmly. A row's size may be missing; if present it is once, few, many or a size class.

abundance: NA; v_gene: TRBV18; j_gene: TRBJ2-7; d_gene: NA; CDR3nt: TGTGCCAGCTCACCAACAATGAGCTCCTACGAGCAGTACTTC; CDR3aa: CASSPTMSSYEQYF
abundance: once; v_gene: TRBV30; j_gene: TRBJ1-5; d_gene: TRBD1; CDR3nt: TGTGCCTGGGGACAGGGTATTCGCAATCAGCCCCAGCATTTT; CDR3aa: CAWGQGIRNQPQHF
abundance: once; v_gene: TRBV27; j_gene: TRBJ2-7; d_gene: NA; CDR3nt: TGTGCCAGCAGTTCCCGGGACATCTACGAGCAGTACTTC; CDR3aa: CASSSRDIYEQYF
abundance: NA; v_gene: TRBV5-1; j_gene: TRBJ1-1; d_gene: TRBD1; CDR3nt: TGCGCCAGCAGCGGGAGACAGGGGGGCACGACTGAAGCTTTCTTT; CDR3aa: CASSGRQGGTTEAFF
abundance: NA; v_gene: TRBV6-6; j_gene: TRBJ2-7; d_gene: NA; CDR3nt: TGTGCCATCAGGGAAAACCAGGGGACCGAGCAGTACTTC; CDR3aa: CAIRENQGTEQYF
abundance: once; v_gene: TRBV7-3; j_gene: TRBJ2-2; d_gene: TRBD1; CDR3nt: TGTGCCAGCAGCTTTAAGGGACAGGGCCAATCAAACACCGGGGAGCTGTTTTTT; CDR3aa: CASSFKGQGQSNTGELFF
abundance: NA; v_gene: TRBV5-1; j_gene: TRBJ1-1; d_gene: TRBD1; CDR3nt: TGCGCCAGCAGCTTGGGGAAGGACAGGGGGAAGACTGAAGCTTTCTTT; CDR3aa: CASSLGKDRGKTEAFF
abundance: NA; v_gene: TRBV2; j_gene: TRBJ2-1; d_gene: NA; CDR3nt: TGTGCCAGCATTGCACGGGGGAATGAGCAGTTCTTC; CDR3aa: CASIARGNEQFF
abundance: NA; v_gene: TRBV6-4; j_gene: TRBJ2-1; d_gene: TRBD2; CDR3nt: TGTGCCAGCAGTGACTCCCTAGCGGGAGAAATTGATGAGCAGTTCTTC; CDR3aa: CASSDSLAGEIDEQFF
abundance: NA; v_gene: TRBV18; j_gene: TRBJ1-2; d_gene: TRBD1; CDR3nt: TGTGCCAGCTCACCTATCGGGACAGGGGAAGGCGGCTACACCTTC; CDR3aa: CASSPIGTGEGGYTF
abundance: NA; v_gene: TRBV18; j_gene: TRBJ2-1; d_gene: TRBD2; CDR3nt: TGTGCCAGCTCACCACCGGGCGGGAGAATGGCCAATGAGCAGTTCTTC; CDR3aa: CASSPPGGRMANEQFF
abundance: NA; v_gene: TRBV19; j_gene: TRBJ1-5; d_gene: NA; CDR3nt: TGTGCCAGTAGTTCGGGAGCAGGGAACGGGCAGCCCCAGCATTTT; CDR3aa: CASSSGAGNGQPQHF
abundance: NA; v_gene: TRBV9; j_gene: TRBJ2-3; d_gene: NA; CDR3nt: TGTGCCAGCAGCGGGCGGGGGCCTTACACAGATACGCAGTATTTT; CDR3aa: CASSGRGPYTDTQYF
abundance: NA; v_gene: TRBV15; j_gene: TRBJ1-3; d_gene: NA; CDR3nt: TGTGCCACCAGCAGAGATCGTACATACGGAAACACCATATATTTT; CDR3aa: CATSRDRTYGNTIYF
abundance: once; v_gene: TRBV11-2; j_gene: TRBJ2-3; d_gene: NA; CDR3nt: TGTGCCAGCAGCTTAGATTCTTTAGATACGCAGTATTTT; CDR3aa: CASSLDSLDTQYF
abundance: NA; v_gene: TRBV7-9; j_gene: TRBJ2-7; d_gene: NA; CDR3nt: TGTGCCAGCAGCTTGCAGGGTGGCTCCTACGAGCAGTACTTC; CDR3aa: CASSLQGGSYEQYF
abundance: NA; v_gene: TRBV6-6; j_gene: TRBJ2-3; d_gene: NA; CDR3nt: TGTGCCAGCAGTTACTCGAAAGTAGGCAGCACAGATACGCAGTATTTT; CDR3aa: CASSYSKVGSTDTQYF
abundance: NA; v_gene: TRBV11-2; j_gene: TRBJ2-7; d_gene: NA; CDR3nt: TGTGCCAGCAGCCCGGGACTGGCCTACGAGCAGTACTTC; CDR3aa: CASSPGLAYEQYF
abundance: once; v_gene: TRBV4-2; j_gene: TRBJ1-5; d_gene: NA; CDR3nt: TGTGCCAGCAGCCAAGGGGGAGTGGATCAGCCCCAGCATTTT; CDR3aa: CASSQGGVDQPQHF
abundance: NA; v_gene: TRBV19; j_gene: TRBJ2-6; d_gene: NA; CDR3nt: TGTGCCAGTGAGGGCTCTGGGGCCAACGTCCTGACTTTC; CDR3aa: CASEGSGANVLTF
abundance: NA; v_gene: TRBV18; j_gene: TRBJ2-7; d_gene: NA; CDR3nt: TGTGCCAGCCAAGGGGAGACCTACGAGCAGTACTTC; CDR3aa: CASQGETYEQYF
abundance: NA; v_gene: TRBV11-2; j_gene: TRBJ2-5; d_gene: NA; CDR3nt: TGTGCCAGCAGAACGGGAAGCGGGTTCCAAGAGACCCAGTACTTC; CDR3aa: CASRTGSGFQETQYF
abundance: once; v_gene: TRBV7-8; j_gene: TRBJ1-2; d_gene: NA; CDR3nt: TGTGCCGGCAGCTTAGGGACCTATGGCTACACCTTC; CDR3aa: CAGSLGTYGYTF
abundance: NA; v_gene: TRBV11-1; j_gene: TRBJ2-1; d_gene: NA; CDR3nt: TGTGCCAGCAGCTTAGCGTATGGGGGCTGGGAGCAGTTCTTC; CDR3aa: CASSLAYGGWEQFF
abundance: NA; v_gene: TRBV29-1; j_gene: TRBJ1-2; d_gene: NA; CDR3nt: TGCAGCGTTGTCCTGGGGGTACAGGGCGCTAACTATGGCTACACCTTC; CDR3aa: CSVVLGVQGANYGYTF
abundance: NA; v_gene: TRBV7-8; j_gene: TRBJ2-1; d_gene: TRBD2; CDR3nt: TGTGCCAGCAGTCCCCCTAGCGGTGCCTACAATGAGCAGTTCTTC; CDR3aa: CASSPPSGAYNEQFF
abundance: NA; v_gene: TRBV30; j_gene: TRBJ1-1; d_gene: TRBD1; CDR3nt: TGTGCCTGGTCGGGACAGGGCTTTGAAGCTTTCTTT; CDR3aa: CAWSGQGFEAFF
abundance: NA; v_gene: TRBV2; j_gene: TRBJ1-2; d_gene: TRBD1; CDR3nt: TGTGCCAGCAGTGAACCGGGACAGGGGAGGAGCTACACCTTC; CDR3aa: CASSEPGQGRSYTF
abundance: few; v_gene: TRBV5-3; j_gene: TRBJ2-1; d_gene: TRBD2; CDR3nt: TGTGCCAGAAGCCCGGGACTAGCGGACTACAATGAGCAGTTCTTC; CDR3aa: CARSPGLADYNEQFF
abundance: NA; v_gene: TRBV13; j_gene: TRBJ2-5; d_gene: NA; CDR3nt: TGTGCCAGCAGCCCCCGGGAAGGGCAGAGGGAGACCCAGTACTTC; CDR3aa: CASSPREGQRETQYF
abundance: NA; v_gene: TRBV27; j_gene: TRBJ1-2; d_gene: NA; CDR3nt: TGTGCCAGCAGTCCCCAGGTTAACTATGGCTACACCTTC; CDR3aa: CASSPQVNYGYTF
abundance: NA; v_gene: TRBV4-2; j_gene: TRBJ2-3; d_gene: NA; CDR3nt: TGTGCCAGCAGCCAAGGGGGCGGCGCAGATACGCAGTATTTT; CDR3aa: CASSQGGGADTQYF
abundance: NA; v_gene: TRBV5-1; j_gene: TRBJ2-7; d_gene: TRBD2; CDR3nt: TGCGCCAGCAGGGGGGGGGACCAACCTCGCTACGAGCAGTACTTC; CDR3aa: CASRGGDQPRYEQYF
abundance: NA; v_gene: TRBV30; j_gene: TRBJ1-5; d_gene: NA; CDR3nt: TGTGCCTGGAGTCAGTCGGGAGATCAGCCCCAGCATTTT; CDR3aa: CAWSQSGDQPQHF
abundance: NA; v_gene: TRBV9; j_gene: TRBJ2-7; d_gene: TRBD1; CDR3nt: TGTGCCAGCAGCGTAGGAGGGACAGGTCGGTCCGAGCAGTACTTC; CDR3aa: CASSVGGTGRSEQYF
abundance: NA; v_gene: TRBV30; j_gene: TRBJ2-2; d_gene: NA; CDR3nt: TGTGCCTGGACTCGACTACACACCGGGGAGCTGTTTTTT; CDR3aa: CAWTRLHTGELFF
abundance: once; v_gene: TRBV2; j_gene: TRBJ1-5; d_gene: NA; CDR3nt: TGTGCCAGCAGTGAACAGGGGCTGAGGCAGCCCCAGCATTTT; CDR3aa: CASSEQGLRQPQHF
abundance: NA; v_gene: TRBV19; j_gene: TRBJ2-3; d_gene: TRBD2; CDR3nt: TGTGCCAGTATAGGGACTAGCGGGGGGCCAGGGGATACGCAGTATTTT; CDR3aa: CASIGTSGGPGDTQYF
abundance: NA; v_gene: TRBV5-1; j_gene: TRBJ2-7; d_gene: NA; CDR3nt: TGCGCCAGCAGCTTGTCTTTGGGGGCCTACGAGCAGTACTTC; CDR3aa: CASSLSLGAYEQYF